These 22 T cell receptor beta chains were sequenced from one sample in a study of shared clonotypes between healthy human individuals. Assay used: immunoSEQ multiplex PCR; TCRdb lists only in-frame clones, some missing. This sample yields about 2,100,000 clones, of which roughly 91% are seen a single time; under 2% belongs to the top ten. Naive CD8 cells, CD45RO-negative and positively selected for CCR7, excluded terminally differentiated effector memory CD45RA+ cells. Material: naive CD8+ T cells from PBMCs. The source is a man younger than 30 in good health. Some clones in this sample may be carry-over from other donors' samples.

The rearrangement joins TRBV27 to TRBJ2-7; maybe TRBD1 (6 bases). V lost 2 bases and J 4 bases, leaving 12 bases between the germline ends. CDR3 length equals 14 residues. Germline V lookup: CDR1 MNHEY, CDR2 SMNVEV (reference sequence). CDR3: CASSLRGRGYEQYF. For the CDR3, the DNA is TGTGCCAGCAGTTTAAGGGGCAGGGGTTACGAGCAGTACTTC.

Comment on this clone: Other DNA sequences in the sample encode the same CDR3. The V gene is TRBV27, the J gene TRBJ2-7; D is perhaps TRBD1 (6 bases). Trimming removed 3 bases at V and 3 bases at J, with 12 bases between. The CDR3 is made up of 14 amino acids. From germline, CDR1 is MNHEY and CDR2 SMNVEV (reference sequence). CDR3 nucleotides: TGTGCCAGCAGTTTGTCAGGGGCCAACTACGAGCAGTACTTC. Its translation is CASSLSGANYEQYF.

The chain carries TRBV6-5 and TRBJ2-1; 8 nucleotides line up with TRBD1. CDR3 length: 14 residues. Trimming at V came to 5 bases and at J to 6 bases, leaving 6 bases not matched to a gene. Germline CDR1 reads MNHEY; CDR2 reads SVGAGI. The CDR3 is CASSQDRARNEQFF. The CDR3 bases are TGTGCCAGCAGTCAGGACAGGGCCCGCAATGAGCAGTTCTTC.

V is TRBV15 and J is TRBJ2-2; 7 nucleotides agree with TRBD1. The CDR3 covers 17 residues. Germline V gene data show CDR1 as LNHNV and CDR2 as YYDKDF (reference sequence). The trim removed 0 bases at V and 4 bases at J, leaving 8 bases unmatched. CDR3: CATSRDLGDSITGELFF. The DNA for the CDR3 is TGTGCCACCAGCAGAGATCTCGGGGACAGTATCACCGGGGAGCTGTTTTTT.

This rearrangement joins TRBV5-6 to TRBJ1-2; D is uncertain. This CDR3 has 16 amino acids. V lost 1 base and J 7 bases, leaving 20 bases between the germline ends. Germline CDR1 and CDR2: SGHDT and YYEEEE. Written as DNA, the CDR3 is TGTGCCAGCAGCTTGTTGGACGCCAGGCGATTTTTTGGCTACACCTTC. The encoded protein is CASSLLDARRFFGYTF.

The chain recombines TRBV27 with TRBJ2-7; perhaps D is TRBD1 or TRBD2 (5 bases each). Germline CDR1 reads MNHEY; CDR2 reads SMNVEV (reference sequence). The CDR3 spans 19 residues. Trimming took 6 bases from V and 0 from J, leaving 27 bases between them. The CDR3 region is CASSAGLLRGVDSSYEQYF. The CDR3 bases are TGTGCCAGCAGCGCCGGTCTCTTAAGAGGGGTCGACAGCTCCTACGAGCAGTACTTC.

Comments on this clone: Other DNA sequences within the sample encode an identical CDR3. The chain carries TRBV27 and TRBJ1-1; perhaps TRBD1 as D (5 bases). V lost 6 bases and J 1 base, leaving 12 bases between the germline ends. The germline gives CDR1 MNHEY, CDR2 SMNVEV (reference sequence). This CDR3 contains 14 residues. The CDR3 sequence: CASSLLQGNTEAFF. The CDR3 coding sequence is TGTGCCAGCAGCCTACTCCAGGGGAACACTGAAGCTTTCTTT.

This clone occurred once. J is TRBJ2-2 and V is TRBV9; 7 positions match TRBD2. The germline V gene has CDR1 SGDLS and CDR2 YYNGEE. V lost 2 bases and J lost 9; bases outside the gene matches: 4. The CDR3 length is 13 residues. The chain's CDR3 is CASSVTGGRELFF. CDR3 DNA: TGTGCCAGCAGCGTCACGGGGGGTCGGGAGCTGTTTTTT.

This rearrangement joins TRBV11-2 to TRBJ2-1; TRBD2 agrees at 8 bases. After removal of 5 bases from V and 7 bases from J, the junction contained 16 bases not matched to a gene. This CDR3 comprises 17 residues. CDR1 and CDR2 (germline): SGHAT, FQNNGV. The CDR3 loop is CASSPEPSGGRRNEQFF. The CDR3 DNA reads as TGTGCCAGCAGCCCCGAACCATCGGGCGGGAGGAGGAATGAGCAGTTCTTC. Filled out from reference TRBV11-2 and TRBJ2-1, the complete variable domain reads EAGVAQSPRYKIIEKRQSVAFWCNPISGHATLYWYQQILGQGPKLLIQFQNNGVVDDSQLPKDRFSAERLKGVDSTLKIQPAKLEDSAVYLCASSPEPSGGRRNEQFFGPGTRLTVL.

On this clone: Other DNA sequences within the sample encode an identical CDR3. The genes are TRBV28 and TRBJ1-3, with D unclear. Looked up from germline, CDR1 is MDHEN and CDR2 is SYDVKM. The CDR3 is made up of 14 amino acids. Trimming shortened V by 3 bases and J by 1 base, and 7 bases separated the two germline ends. This CDR3 is CASSFPGSGNTIYF. CDR3 DNA sequence: TGTGCCAGCAGTTTCCCAGGTTCTGGAAACACCATATATTTT.

The gene calls are TRBV19 and TRBJ2-7; no firm D call. From germline, CDR1 is LNHDA and CDR2 SQIVND (reference sequence). This CDR3 is built from 15 residues. Trimming removed 3 bases at V and 0 bases at J, with 12 bases between. CDR3 nucleotide sequence: TGTGCCAGTAGTATGATGGGCCTTAACTCCTACGAGCAGTACTTC. Its protein product is CASSMMGLNSYEQYF.

The rearrangement joins TRBV5-6 to TRBJ1-1; D unclear. CDR3 length: 12 amino acids. Germline V gives CDR1 SGHDT, CDR2 YYEEEE. Trimming stripped 5 bases from V and 6 bases from J, with 11 bases between. As DNA, the CDR3 is TGTGCCAGCAGTTCCCTATCGGCTGAAGCTTTCTTT. Amino acid sequence: CASSSLSAEAFF.

This rearrangement joins TRBV4-1 to TRBJ1-1; tentative D call: TRBD1 (5 bases). Germline V gene lookup returns CDR1 MGHRA and CDR2 YSYEKL. V shed 0 bases and J shed 7 bases, with 18 bases lying between them. The CDR3 contains 16 residues. As DNA, the CDR3 is TGCGCCAGCAGCCAAGACTGGGACCCGGTAAAGGGTGAAGCTTTCTTT. This codes for CASSQDWDPVKGEAFF.

V gene TRBV6-5 combines with J gene TRBJ2-5, with TRBD1 identical over 7 bases. Germline V CDR1 and CDR2: MNHEY, SVGAGI. With V trimmed by 8 bases and J by 4 bases, 7 bases remained unmatched. The CDR3 covers 13 residues. The CDR3 here is CASYDRVGETQYF. The CDR3 DNA reads TGTGCCAGCTATGACAGGGTAGGAGAGACCCAGTACTTC.

This chain joins TRBV9 and TRBJ2-1; no definite D call. The CDR3 totals 14 residues. The ends were cut back, 2 bases at V and 7 bases at J, with 13 bases in the middle. The V gene's germline CDR1 is SGDLS and CDR2 YYNGEE. CDR3 sequence reads: CASSVAAQRNEQFF. CDR3 DNA: TGTGCCAGCAGCGTGGCTGCCCAGAGGAATGAGCAGTTCTTC.

This clone was observed a few times. The V call is TRBV2, the J call TRBJ2-7; TRBD2 matches 7 bases. J was trimmed by 3 bases and V by 8 bases; bases with no gene match: 10. Germline CDR1 and CDR2: SNHLY and FYNNEI. This CDR3 is built from 14 residues. CDR3 nucleotides: TGTGCCAGCCGGGACGGGCGGGACTACTACGAGCAGTACTTC. This gives the protein CASRDGRDYYEQYF.

This sequence joins TRBV27 and TRBJ1-1; no reliable D call. Germline values: CDR1 MNHEY, CDR2 SMNVEV (reference sequence). This CDR3 is built from 13 residues. V gave up 7 bases and J gave up 1 base, with 10 bases separating them. The CDR3 is CASNSRQNTEAFF. DNA of the CDR3: TGTGCCAGCAACTCGAGGCAGAACACTGAAGCTTTCTTT.

The V and J genes are TRBV15 and TRBJ1-1; D may be TRBD1 (6 bases). Trimming shortened V by 1 base and J by 11 bases, and 20 bases separated the two germline ends. Germline V lookup: CDR1 LNHNV, CDR2 YYDKDF (reference sequence). The CDR3 length is 15 residues. CDR3 sequence: CATSRAGAGIEGAFF. The CDR3 DNA sequence: TGTGCCACCAGCAGAGCAGGGGCGGGGATAGAGGGGGCTTTCTTT.

This clone occurred once. This CDR3 reads CASSPRRDYEQYF. CDR3 nucleotides: TGTGCCAGCAGCCCACGTCGGGACTACGAGCAGTACTTC. V gene TRBV9 combines with J gene TRBJ2-7; possibly TRBD2 for D (5 bases). V was pared by 4 bases and J by 3 bases, with 11 bases between. The germline CDR1 and CDR2 sequences are SGDLS and YYNGEE. This CDR3 has 13 residues.

The chain recombines TRBV7-6 with TRBJ1-5; D gene uncertain. The CDR3 has 14 residues. Germline V CDR1 and CDR2: SGHVS, FNYEAQ. V lost 5 bases and J 6 bases, leaving 14 bases between the germline ends. In nucleotides, the CDR3 is TGTGCCAGCAGCAAGGAACCTGGTCGTCAGCCCCAGCATTTT. It specifies CASSKEPGRQPQHF.

As to this clone: Germline is not matched at one junction end, which may reflect a read error. The chain carries TRBV2 and TRBJ2-7; the D gene is possibly TRBD2 (7 bases). This CDR3 comprises 11 residues. Looked up from germline, CDR1 is SNHLY and CDR2 is FYNNEI. CDR3 in amino acids: CATSPGGHLIF. CDR3 sequence (DNA): TGTGCCACCTCCCCGGGGGGACATTTAATTTTC.

This chain connects TRBV30 to TRBJ2-1; unclear D gene. Between the trimmed V and J ends, which lost 0 bases and 5 bases, there was a span of 8 bases. Germline lookup yields CDR1 GTSNPN and CDR2 SVGIG (reference sequence). The CDR3 has 13 residues. DNA for the CDR3: TGTGCCTGGAGTGTACGGATTAACAATGAGCAGTTCTTC. Amino acid sequence: CAWSVRINNEQFF.